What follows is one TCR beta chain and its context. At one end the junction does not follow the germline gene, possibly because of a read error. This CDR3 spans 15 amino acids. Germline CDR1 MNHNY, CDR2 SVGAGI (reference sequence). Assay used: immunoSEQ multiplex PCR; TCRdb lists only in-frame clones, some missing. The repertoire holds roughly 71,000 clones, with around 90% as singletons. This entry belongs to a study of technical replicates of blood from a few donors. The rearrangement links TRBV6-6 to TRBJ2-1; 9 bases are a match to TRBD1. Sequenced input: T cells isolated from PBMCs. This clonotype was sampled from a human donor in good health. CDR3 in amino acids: CASGTGTGSFNEQFF. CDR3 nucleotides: TGTGCCAGCGGGACAGGGACTGGGTCCTTCAATGAGCAGTTCTTC.